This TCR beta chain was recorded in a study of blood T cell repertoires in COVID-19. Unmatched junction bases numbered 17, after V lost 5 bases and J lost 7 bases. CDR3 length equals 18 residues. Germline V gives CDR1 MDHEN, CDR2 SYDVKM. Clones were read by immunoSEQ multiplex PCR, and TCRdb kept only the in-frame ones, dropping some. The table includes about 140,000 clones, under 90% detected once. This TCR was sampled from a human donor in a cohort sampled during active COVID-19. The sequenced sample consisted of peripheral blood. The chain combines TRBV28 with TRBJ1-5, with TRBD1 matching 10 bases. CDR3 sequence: CASSARQGASSRGQPQHF. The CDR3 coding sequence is TGTGCCAGCAGTGCCCGACAGGGGGCGAGTTCCCGAGGGCAGCCCCAGCATTTT.